The 20 T cell receptor beta chains in this list originate from one sample, sequenced in a study of T cell responses to AZD1222 COVID-19 vaccine. Repertoires were generated with immunoSEQ multiplex PCR, while TCRdb's copy carries only in-frame clones and drops some. The sample contains some 180,000 clones, around 92% of which appear only once. The sequences come from peripheral blood, collected on day 0 of AZD1222 vaccination. The origin of the receptors is an adult in good health.

The count of this clone is one. The chain employs TRBV4-1 and TRBJ1-3, with D unclear. Germline CDR1 and CDR2: MGHRA and YSYEKL. Trimming pared 0 bases from V and 4 bases from J, leaving 10 bases between. This CDR3 comprises 15 residues. The CDR3 nucleotides read TGCGCCAGCAGCCAAGAACCAACGGGGGGAAACACCATATATTTT. It yields the protein CASSQEPTGGNTIYF.

The chain recombines TRBV7-9 with TRBJ1-1, with unresolved D. The CDR3 runs to 12 residues. With 5 bases removed from V and 10 bases from J, the gap between germline ends came to 14 bases. Germline lookup yields CDR1 SEHNR and CDR2 FQNEAQ (reference sequence). The CDR3 nucleotides read TGTGCCAGCAGCCCCGGGAGACTGGGAGCTTTCTTT. Its translation: CASSPGRLGAFF.

The chain combines TRBV7-8 with TRBJ2-5, with D maybe TRBD2 (6 bases). Germline V lookup: CDR1 SGHVS, CDR2 FQNEAQ. CDR3 length: 15 amino acids. Trimming removed 5 bases at V and 2 bases at J, with 15 bases between. CDR3 bases: TGTGCCAGCAGCCCATCGCTGGGGAGGCAAGAGACCCAGTACTTC. Its translation: CASSPSLGRQETQYF.

The chain employs TRBV30 and TRBJ2-5; TRBD2 matches 7 bases. V lost 0 bases, J lost 2 bases, and 0 bases stayed unmatched. The CDR3 has 13 residues. Germline CDR1 and CDR2: GTSNPN and SVGIG (reference sequence). The CDR3: CAWSVLAQETQYF. The CDR3 DNA is TGTGCCTGGAGTGTACTAGCGCAAGAGACCCAGTACTTC.

This chain joins TRBV11-2 and TRBJ2-1, with TRBD2 identical over 7 bases. V lost 6 bases and J lost 6; bases outside the gene matches: 8. Germline loops: CDR1 SGHAT, CDR2 FQNNGV. The CDR3 spans 14 residues. In DNA, the CDR3 is TGTGCCAGCAGACATAGTGGGAGGGCCAATGAGCAGTTCTTC. It encodes CASRHSGRANEQFF.

The chain employs TRBV5-1 and TRBJ2-1; 8 bases map to TRBD2. The CDR3 loop spans 16 amino acids. Per germline, CDR1 SGHRS and CDR2 YFSETQ. Unmatched junction bases numbered 6, after V lost 0 bases and J lost 4 bases. The CDR3 loop is CASSLGLSGIYNEQFF. The CDR3 nucleotides are TGCGCCAGCAGCTTGGGTCTTAGCGGGATATACAATGAGCAGTTCTTC.

This chain uses TRBV10-3 with TRBJ1-2; TRBD1 matches 10 bases. Germline V lookup: CDR1 ENHRY, CDR2 SYGVKD. V shed 3 bases and J 3 bases; nucleotides not matched to a gene: 7. CDR3 size: 16 residues. CDR3 sequence (DNA): TGTGCCATCAGTGACTGGGACAGGGGCCGCCACTATGGCTACACCTTC. Translating it yields CAISDWDRGRHYGYTF.

The chain recombines TRBV30 with TRBJ2-3, with D unclear. Germline CDR1 GTSNPN, CDR2 SVGIG (reference sequence). V dropped 3 bases and J dropped 6 bases, with 7 bases sitting between them. The CDR3 is 11 residues long. Written as DNA, the CDR3 is TGTGCCTGGAGCCTCGTTGATACGCAGTATTTT. Protein: CAWSLVDTQYF.

The chain recombines TRBV6-6 with TRBJ1-2, with 10 bases matching TRBD1. V lost 5 bases to trimming and J lost 5 bases; unmatched junction nucleotides: 8. Looked up from germline, CDR1 is MNHNY and CDR2 is SVGAGI (reference sequence). This CDR3 is built from 15 residues. The chain's CDR3 is CASSRGQGLGYGYTF. Written as DNA, the CDR3 is TGTGCCAGCAGTAGGGGACAGGGGTTGGGATATGGCTACACCTTC.

V gene TRBV27 combines with J gene TRBJ1-1; D gene uncertain. The germline gives CDR1 MNHEY, CDR2 SMNVEV (reference sequence). V lost 1 base and J 1 base, leaving 4 bases between the germline ends. The CDR3 is made up of 13 amino acids. CDR3 nucleotide sequence: TGTGCCAGCAGTTTATTCCGGAACACTGAAGCTTTCTTT. Residues: CASSLFRNTEAFF.

The chain joins TRBV28 to TRBJ1-1, with D possibly TRBD1 on 5 matching bases. The ends were cut back, 4 bases at V and 0 bases at J, with 15 bases in the middle. CDR3 length equals 16 residues. Germline V lookup: CDR1 MDHEN, CDR2 SYDVKM. Here the CDR3 DNA reads TGTGCCAGCAGTTCCTATAGAGACAGCATGAACACTGAAGCTTTCTTT. Its protein product is CASSSYRDSMNTEAFF.

This chain links TRBV30 with TRBJ1-3; D perhaps matches TRBD1 (6 bases). Germline V gives CDR1 GTSNPN, CDR2 SVGIG (reference sequence). V was trimmed by 6 bases and J by 4 bases, leaving 13 bases between them. The CDR3 covers 13 residues. CDR3 in DNA: TGTGCCTGTAACAGGGCTGGGGGAAACACCATATATTTT. It specifies CACNRAGGNTIYF.

The genes are TRBV15 and TRBJ1-4; 9 nucleotides align to TRBD1. V trimming: 0 bases; J trimming: 8 bases; junction bases outside the gene matches: 4. The length of the CDR3 is 15 residues. CDR1 and CDR2 from the germline V gene are LNHNV and YYDKDF (reference sequence). The CDR3: CATSREGTGPEKLFF. The CDR3 DNA is TGTGCCACCAGCAGAGAGGGGACAGGGCCCGAAAAACTGTTTTTT.

This chain joins TRBV30 and TRBJ2-1; D is ambiguous. Germline V lookup: CDR1 GTSNPN, CDR2 SVGIG (reference sequence). The V end lost 5 bases, the J end lost 3 bases, and 14 bases lay between the germline ends. The CDR3 sequence is 14 residues long. CDR3 DNA sequence: TGTGCCTGGGGCCCCCTCCGGGTCTACAATGAGCAGTTCTTC. It encodes CAWGPLRVYNEQFF. Complete variable domain (other parts from reference TRBV30 and TRBJ2-1): SQTIHQWPATLVQPVGSPLSLECTVEGTSNPNLYWYRQAAGRGLQLLFYSVGIGQISSEVPQNLSASRPQDRQFILSSKKLLLSDSGFYLCAWGPLRVYNEQFFGPGTRLTVL.

The V gene is TRBV28, the J gene TRBJ1-5; 7 bases map to TRBD1. CDR1 is MDHEN, CDR2 SYDVKM, per germline. The V gene end was trimmed by 7 bases and the J gene end by 1 base; junction bases not matched to a gene: 4. The CDR3 length is 14 residues. CDR3 amino acids: CASKGATSNQPQHF. The CDR3 nucleotides read TGTGCCAGCAAGGGGGCAACGAGCAATCAGCCCCAGCATTTT.

This clone was found a few times. The chain employs TRBV6-1 and TRBJ2-1, with 7 bases identical to TRBD2. The CDR3 loop spans 16 amino acids. The V and J ends lost 4 bases and 0 bases, in that order; junction bases with no gene match: 6. Germline-derived CDR1 and CDR2 are MNHNS and SASEGT. CDR3 region: CASSGAGGGSYNEQFF. CDR3 nucleotides: TGTGCCAGCAGTGGAGCTGGGGGGGGCTCCTACAATGAGCAGTTCTTC.

The chain is built from TRBV18 and TRBJ1-4; D is uncertain. V was clipped by 3 bases and J by 5 bases, with 4 bases between them. Germline-derived CDR1 and CDR2 are KGHSH and LQKENI. The CDR3 extends over 12 amino acids. CDR3 nucleotide sequence: TGTGCCAGCTCACCTGAAAATGAAAAACTGTTTTTT. It codes for CASSPENEKLFF.

The chain recombines TRBV27 with TRBJ1-1, with D possibly TRBD1 on 6 matching bases. V was cut by 1 base and J by 0 bases, with 6 bases left in between. The CDR3 extends over 14 amino acids. Germline lookup yields CDR1 MNHEY and CDR2 SMNVEV (reference sequence). CDR3 in DNA: TGTGCCAGCAGTTTATGGGGGCTGAACACTGAAGCTTTCTTT. This encodes CASSLWGLNTEAFF.

The V gene is TRBV11-2, the J gene TRBJ1-6; D remains ambiguous. Trimming cost V 2 bases and J 7 bases, with 15 bases left between them. The CDR3 is made up of 16 amino acids. Germline lookup yields CDR1 SGHAT and CDR2 FQNNGV. The CDR3 sequence is CASSLRSIDENSPLHF. The CDR3 DNA reads TGTGCCAGCAGCTTAAGGTCCATCGACGAGAATTCACCCCTCCACTTT.

This sequence joins TRBV27 and TRBJ2-2, with a possible D match to TRBD1 (6 bases). V was clipped by 6 bases and J by 6 bases, with 11 bases between them. CDR1 and CDR2 (germline): MNHEY, SMNVEV (reference sequence). The CDR3 extends over 13 amino acids. CDR3 coding DNA: TGTGCCAGCAGGCCTACAGGGCCCGGGGAGCTGTTTTTT. This sequence encodes CASRPTGPGELFF.